This T cell receptor (beta chain) is from a study of post-analysis software for immune sequencing data. Study-wide points: Compared with controls, patients showed significantly lower normalized Chao1 diversity. Included in a set of roughly five TRBV segments more frequent in patients than controls were TRBV5-6, TRBV5-1 and TRBV20-1.

Concerning this clonotype: Its antigen is not identified.

Trimming at V came to 6 bases and at J to 1 base, leaving 3 bases not matched to a gene. Germline CDR1 is DFQATT and CDR2 is SNEGSKA (reference sequence). This CDR3 comprises 13 residues. Unique molecular identifiers were carried by the TCR beta cDNA libraries. TCRdb reprocessed the PCR reads via MiXCR and lists one record per CDR3 protein. Of roughly 580,000 distinct CDR3 sequences listed, around 44% were seen once; the top ten hold over 1.5%. Sequencing used blood. The sequence was collected from a girl aged 10 to 17 with multiple sclerosis. The gene calls are TRBV20-1 and TRBJ2-3, with TRBD2 identical over 8 bases. DNA for the CDR3: TGCAGTGCGAATAGCGGGGGCACAGATACGCAGTATTTT. It translates to CSANSGGTDTQYF.